Sequencing of this T cell receptor (beta chain) was carried out in a study of early stage breast cancer tumors. Study information: Each sample averaged around 9.4-fold read coverage. Study results and limitations: Tumors had roughly 2.4-fold higher T cell density and higher clonality than adjacent normal breast tissue.

TCRdb's table, derived via immunoSEQ multiplex PCR, lists solely in-frame clones and lacks some. The sample consists of some 48,000 clones, roughly 80% of them appearing once. This clone appeared a few times. Its antigen is unknown. The CDR3 totals 14 residues. With V trimmed by 5 bases and J by 3 bases, 5 bases remained unmatched. The germline CDR1 and CDR2 sequences are ENHRY and SYGVKD. This receptor was taken from a person between 45 and 65 years old with breast cancer. V usage is TRBV10-3 and J usage is TRBJ2-7; 9 nucleotides align to TRBD2. The sample consisted of blood. CDR3 region: CAISPTSGYYEQYF. The CDR3 nucleotides are TGTGCCATCAGTCCCACTAGCGGGTACTACGAGCAGTACTTC.